This TCR beta chain stems from a study of T cell repertoires in cytomegalovirus infection. Study at large: Based on public TCR beta signatures, there were indications of CMV infection and of a matching HLA type.

This clonotype was observed a few times. The antigen is unknown. Its ends do not fully match the called genes, so a read error is possible. Whole-study findings and limits: Cumulated frequencies of public TCR beta families served to identify carriers of CMV plus the relevant HLA. Predominance within the ex vivo response was attributable to HLA-C-restricted CMV-specific TCR beta clonotypes.

TCRdb reprocessed the reads with MiXCR, giving one entry per CDR3 protein. The sample holds 380,000 or so distinct CDR3 sequences, nearly 35% seen once. This CDR3 spans 13 amino acids. Germline CDR1 reads SGHTA; CDR2 reads FQGNSA. The gene calls are TRBV7-2 and TRBJ2-5; D not resolved. The sequenced sample was cultured PBMCs, obtained from culture after CMV antigen stimulation. The clonotype comes from a human donor in good health (CMV status not recorded). Some clones in this sample may be carry-over from other donors' samples. As DNA, the CDR3 is TGTGCCAGCAGTTTAGGTGCCCAAGAGACCCAGTACTTC. Translation: CASSLGAQETQYF. The full variable domain, its missing parts supplied by reference TRBV7-2 and TRBJ2-5, is GAGVSQSPSNKVTEKGKDVELRCDPISGHTALYWYRQSLGQGLEFLIYFQGNSAPDKSGLPSDRFSAERTGGSVSTLTIQRTQQEDSAVYLCASSLGAQETQYFGPGTRLLVL.